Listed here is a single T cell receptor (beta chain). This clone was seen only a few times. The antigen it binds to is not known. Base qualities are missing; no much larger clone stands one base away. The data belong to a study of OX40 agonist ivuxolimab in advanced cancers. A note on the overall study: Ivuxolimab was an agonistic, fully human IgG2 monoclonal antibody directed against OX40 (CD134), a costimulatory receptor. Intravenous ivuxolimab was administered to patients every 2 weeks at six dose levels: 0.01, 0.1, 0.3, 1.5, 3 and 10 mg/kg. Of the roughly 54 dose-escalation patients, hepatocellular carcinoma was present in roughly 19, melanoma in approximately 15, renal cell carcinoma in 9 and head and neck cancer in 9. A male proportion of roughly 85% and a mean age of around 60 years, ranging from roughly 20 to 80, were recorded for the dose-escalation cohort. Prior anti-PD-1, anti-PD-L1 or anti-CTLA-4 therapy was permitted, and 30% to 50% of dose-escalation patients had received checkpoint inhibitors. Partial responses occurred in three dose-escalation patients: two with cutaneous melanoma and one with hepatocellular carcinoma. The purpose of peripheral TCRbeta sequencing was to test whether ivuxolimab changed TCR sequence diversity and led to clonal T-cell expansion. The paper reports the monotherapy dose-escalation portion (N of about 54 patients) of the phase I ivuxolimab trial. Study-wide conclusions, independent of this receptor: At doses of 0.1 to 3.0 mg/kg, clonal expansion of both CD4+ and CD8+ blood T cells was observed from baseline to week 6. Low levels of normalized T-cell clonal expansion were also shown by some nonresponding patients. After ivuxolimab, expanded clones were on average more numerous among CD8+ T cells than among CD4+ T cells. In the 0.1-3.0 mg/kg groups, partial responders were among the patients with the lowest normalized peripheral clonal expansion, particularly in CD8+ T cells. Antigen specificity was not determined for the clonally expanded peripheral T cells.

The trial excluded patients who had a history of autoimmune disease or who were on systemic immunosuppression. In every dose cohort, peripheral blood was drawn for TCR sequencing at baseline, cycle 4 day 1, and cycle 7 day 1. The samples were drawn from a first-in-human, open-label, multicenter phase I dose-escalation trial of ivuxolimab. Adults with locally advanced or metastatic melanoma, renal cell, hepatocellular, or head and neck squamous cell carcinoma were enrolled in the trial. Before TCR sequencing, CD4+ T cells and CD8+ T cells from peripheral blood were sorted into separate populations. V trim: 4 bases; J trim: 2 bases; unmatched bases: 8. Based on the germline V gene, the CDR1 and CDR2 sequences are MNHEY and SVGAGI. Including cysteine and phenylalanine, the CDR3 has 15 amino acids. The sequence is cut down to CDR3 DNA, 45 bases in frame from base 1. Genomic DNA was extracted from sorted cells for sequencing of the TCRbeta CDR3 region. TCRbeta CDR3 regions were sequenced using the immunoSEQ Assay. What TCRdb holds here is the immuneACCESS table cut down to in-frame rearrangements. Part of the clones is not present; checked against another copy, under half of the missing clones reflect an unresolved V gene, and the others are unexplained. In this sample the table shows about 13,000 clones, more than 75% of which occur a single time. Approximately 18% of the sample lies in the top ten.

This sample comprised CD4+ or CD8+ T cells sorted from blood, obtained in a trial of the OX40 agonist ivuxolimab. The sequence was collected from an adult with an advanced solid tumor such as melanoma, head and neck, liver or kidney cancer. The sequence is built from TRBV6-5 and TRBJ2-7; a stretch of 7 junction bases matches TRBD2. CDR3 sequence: CASSSDPLAAYEQYF. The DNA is TGTGCCAGCAGTTCCGACCCTCTAGCGGCCTACGAGCAGTACTTC.